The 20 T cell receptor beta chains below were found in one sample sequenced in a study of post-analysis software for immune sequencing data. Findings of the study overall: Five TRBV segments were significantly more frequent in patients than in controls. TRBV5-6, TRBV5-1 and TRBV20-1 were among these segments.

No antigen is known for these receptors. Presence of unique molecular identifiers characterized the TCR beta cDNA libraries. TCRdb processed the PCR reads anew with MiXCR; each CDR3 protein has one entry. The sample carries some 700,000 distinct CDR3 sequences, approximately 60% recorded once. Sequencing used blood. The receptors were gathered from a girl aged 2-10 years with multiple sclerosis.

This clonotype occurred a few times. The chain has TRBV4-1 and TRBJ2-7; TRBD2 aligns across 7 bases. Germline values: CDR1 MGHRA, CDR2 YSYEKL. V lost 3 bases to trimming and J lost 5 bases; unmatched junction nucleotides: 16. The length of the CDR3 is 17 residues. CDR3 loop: CASSHPTGAGIWDEQYF. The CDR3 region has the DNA TGCGCCAGCAGCCATCCCACAGGAGCGGGAATATGGGACGAGCAGTACTTC.

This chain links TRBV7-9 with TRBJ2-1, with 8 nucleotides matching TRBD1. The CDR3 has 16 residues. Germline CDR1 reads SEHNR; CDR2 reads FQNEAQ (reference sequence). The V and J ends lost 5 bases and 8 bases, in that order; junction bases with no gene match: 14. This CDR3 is CASSALTGTGEDEQFF. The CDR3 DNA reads TGTGCCAGCAGCGCCCTGACCGGGACAGGAGAGGATGAGCAGTTCTTC.

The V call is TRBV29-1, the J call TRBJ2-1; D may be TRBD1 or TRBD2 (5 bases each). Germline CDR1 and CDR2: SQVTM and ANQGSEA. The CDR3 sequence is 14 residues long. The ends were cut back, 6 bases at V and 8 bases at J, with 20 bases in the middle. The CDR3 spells CSVWGYGADYEQFF. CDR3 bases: TGCAGCGTGTGGGGGTATGGGGCTGATTATGAGCAGTTCTTC.

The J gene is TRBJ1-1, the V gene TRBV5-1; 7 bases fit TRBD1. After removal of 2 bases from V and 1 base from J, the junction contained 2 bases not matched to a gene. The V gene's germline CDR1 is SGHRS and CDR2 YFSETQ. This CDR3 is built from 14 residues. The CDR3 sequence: CASSLQGSNTEAFF. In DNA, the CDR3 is TGCGCCAGCAGCTTACAGGGGTCGAACACTGAAGCTTTCTTT.

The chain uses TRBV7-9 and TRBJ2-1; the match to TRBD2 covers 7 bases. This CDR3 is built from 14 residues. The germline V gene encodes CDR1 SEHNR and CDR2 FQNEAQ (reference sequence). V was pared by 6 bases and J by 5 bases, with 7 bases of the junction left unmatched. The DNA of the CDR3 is TGTGCCAGCAGTACGACTAGCCGACACAATGAGCAGTTCTTC. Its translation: CASSTTSRHNEQFF.

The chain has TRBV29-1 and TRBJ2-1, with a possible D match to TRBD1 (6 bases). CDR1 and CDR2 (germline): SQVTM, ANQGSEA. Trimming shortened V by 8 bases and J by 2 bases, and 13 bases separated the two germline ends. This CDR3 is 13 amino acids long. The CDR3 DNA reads TGCAGCACGGACAGAAACCCCTACAATGAGCAGTTCTTC. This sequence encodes CSTDRNPYNEQFF.

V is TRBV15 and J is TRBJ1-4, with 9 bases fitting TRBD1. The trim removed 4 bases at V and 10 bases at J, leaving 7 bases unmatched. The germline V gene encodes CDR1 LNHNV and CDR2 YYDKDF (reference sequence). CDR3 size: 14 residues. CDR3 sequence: CATSTPDRGGKLFF. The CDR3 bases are TGTGCCACCAGCACCCCGGACAGGGGAGGAAAACTGTTTTTT.

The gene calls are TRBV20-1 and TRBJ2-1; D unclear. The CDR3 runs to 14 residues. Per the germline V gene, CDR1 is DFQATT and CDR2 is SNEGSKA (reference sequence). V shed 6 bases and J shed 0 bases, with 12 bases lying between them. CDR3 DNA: TGCAGTGCGCCGGCTGCTCGCTCCTACAATGAGCAGTTCTTC. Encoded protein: CSAPAARSYNEQFF.

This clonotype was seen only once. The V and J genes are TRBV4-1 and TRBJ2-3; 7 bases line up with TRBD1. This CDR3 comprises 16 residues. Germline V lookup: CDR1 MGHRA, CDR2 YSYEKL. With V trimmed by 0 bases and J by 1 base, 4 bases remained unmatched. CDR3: CASSQEYQGGTDTQYF. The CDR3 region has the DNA TGCGCCAGCAGCCAAGAATACCAGGGGGGCACAGATACGCAGTATTTT.

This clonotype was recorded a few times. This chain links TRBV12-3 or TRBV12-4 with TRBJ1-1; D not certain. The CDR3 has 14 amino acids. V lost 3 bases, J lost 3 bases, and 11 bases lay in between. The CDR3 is CASSLYKFDTEAFF. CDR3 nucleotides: TGTGCCAGCAGTTTGTACAAGTTTGACACTGAAGCTTTCTTT.

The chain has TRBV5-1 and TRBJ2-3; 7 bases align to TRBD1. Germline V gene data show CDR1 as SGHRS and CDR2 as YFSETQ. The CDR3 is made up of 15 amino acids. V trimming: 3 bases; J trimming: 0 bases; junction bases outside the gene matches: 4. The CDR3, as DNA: TGCGCCAGCAGCTCCGGACAGGTTAGCACAGATACGCAGTATTTT. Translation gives CASSSGQVSTDTQYF.

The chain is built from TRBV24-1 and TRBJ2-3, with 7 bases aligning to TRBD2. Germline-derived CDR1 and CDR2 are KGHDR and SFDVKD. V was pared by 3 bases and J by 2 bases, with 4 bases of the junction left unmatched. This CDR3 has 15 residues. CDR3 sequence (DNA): TGTGCCACCAGTGATCTCGGGGGGACCACAGATACGCAGTATTTT. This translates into CATSDLGGTTDTQYF.

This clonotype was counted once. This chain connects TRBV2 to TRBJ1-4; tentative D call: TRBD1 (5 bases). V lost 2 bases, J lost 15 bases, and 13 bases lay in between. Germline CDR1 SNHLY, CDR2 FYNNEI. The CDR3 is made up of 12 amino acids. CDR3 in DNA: TGTGCCAGCAGTGAACCGGGACCATGGTTGTTTTTT. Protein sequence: CASSEPGPWLFF.

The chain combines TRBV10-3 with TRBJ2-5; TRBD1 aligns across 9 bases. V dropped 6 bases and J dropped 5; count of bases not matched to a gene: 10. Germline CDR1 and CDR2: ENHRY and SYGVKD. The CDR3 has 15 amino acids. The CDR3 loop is CAISDRTGAGETQYF. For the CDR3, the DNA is TGTGCCATCAGCGATAGGACAGGGGCGGGGGAGACCCAGTACTTC.

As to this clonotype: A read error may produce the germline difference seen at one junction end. CDR3 loop: CSAEASSGTGASTDTQYF. As DNA, the CDR3 is TGCAGCGCTGAAGCCTCCTCCGGGACAGGGGCCAGCACAGATACGCAGTATTTT. The rearrangement links TRBV29-1 to TRBJ2-3; 10 bases are a match to TRBD1. CDR1 and CDR2 (germline): SQVTM, ANQGSEA. The CDR3 consists of 18 residues.

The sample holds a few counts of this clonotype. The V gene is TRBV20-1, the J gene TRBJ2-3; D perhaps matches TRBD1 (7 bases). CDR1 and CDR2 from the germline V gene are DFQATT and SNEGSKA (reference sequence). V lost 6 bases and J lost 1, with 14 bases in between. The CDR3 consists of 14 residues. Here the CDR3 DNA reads TGCAGTGCCCGGAGGGGGCAGCGCACAGATACGCAGTATTTT. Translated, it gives CSARRGQRTDTQYF.

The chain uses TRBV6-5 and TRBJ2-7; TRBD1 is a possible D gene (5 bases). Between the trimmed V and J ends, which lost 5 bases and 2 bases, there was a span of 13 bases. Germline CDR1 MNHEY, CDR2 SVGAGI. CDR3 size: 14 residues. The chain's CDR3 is CASSTSGSPYEQYF. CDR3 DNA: TGTGCCAGCAGTACCTCAGGGTCCCCCTACGAGCAGTACTTC.

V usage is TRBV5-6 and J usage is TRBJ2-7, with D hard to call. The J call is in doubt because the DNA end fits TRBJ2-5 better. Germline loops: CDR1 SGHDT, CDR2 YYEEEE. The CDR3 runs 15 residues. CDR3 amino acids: CASSLAGPRRETQYF. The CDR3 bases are TGTGCCAGCAGCTTGGCGGGCCCCAGACGGGAGACCCAGTACTTC.

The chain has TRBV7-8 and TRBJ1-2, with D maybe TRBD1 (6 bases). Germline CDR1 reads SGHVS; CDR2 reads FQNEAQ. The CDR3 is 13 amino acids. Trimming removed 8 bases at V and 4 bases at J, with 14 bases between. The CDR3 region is CASGPGGAYGYTF. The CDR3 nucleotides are TGTGCCAGCGGCCCCGGGGGCGCCTATGGCTACACCTTC.

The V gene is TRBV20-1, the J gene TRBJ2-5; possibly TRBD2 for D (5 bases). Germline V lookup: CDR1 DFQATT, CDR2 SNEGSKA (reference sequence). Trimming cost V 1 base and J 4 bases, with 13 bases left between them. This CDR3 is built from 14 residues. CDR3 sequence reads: CSARGSSNGETQYF. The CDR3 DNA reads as TGCAGTGCTAGAGGATCTAGCAATGGAGAGACCCAGTACTTC.